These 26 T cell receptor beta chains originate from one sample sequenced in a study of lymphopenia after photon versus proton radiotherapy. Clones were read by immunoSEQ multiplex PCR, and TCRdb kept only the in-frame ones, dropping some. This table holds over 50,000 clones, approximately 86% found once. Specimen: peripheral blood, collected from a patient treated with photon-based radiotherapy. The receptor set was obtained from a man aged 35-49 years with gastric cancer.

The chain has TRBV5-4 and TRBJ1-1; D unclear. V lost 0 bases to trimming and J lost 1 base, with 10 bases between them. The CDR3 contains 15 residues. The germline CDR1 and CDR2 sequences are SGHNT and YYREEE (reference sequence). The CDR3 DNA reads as TGTGCCAGCAGCTTGGGAAGGACCTCGAACACTGAAGCTTTCTTT. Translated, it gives CASSLGRTSNTEAFF.

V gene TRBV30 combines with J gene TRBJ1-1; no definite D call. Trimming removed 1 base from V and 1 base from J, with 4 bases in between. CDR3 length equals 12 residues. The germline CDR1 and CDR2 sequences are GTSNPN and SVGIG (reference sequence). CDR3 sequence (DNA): TGTGCCTGGAGTGAGGCGAACACTGAAGCTTTCTTT. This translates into CAWSEANTEAFF. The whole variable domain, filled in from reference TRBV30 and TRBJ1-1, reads SQTIHQWPATLVQPVGSPLSLECTVEGTSNPNLYWYRQAAGRGLQLLFYSVGIGQISSEVPQNLSASRPQDRQFILSSKKLLLSDSGFYLCAWSEANTEAFFGQGTRLTVV.

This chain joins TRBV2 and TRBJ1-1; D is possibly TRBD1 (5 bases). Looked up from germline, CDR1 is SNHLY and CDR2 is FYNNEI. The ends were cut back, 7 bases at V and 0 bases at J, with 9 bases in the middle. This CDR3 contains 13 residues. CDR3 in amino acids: CASIPGMNTEAFF. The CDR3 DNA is TGTGCCAGCATCCCAGGGATGAACACTGAAGCTTTCTTT.

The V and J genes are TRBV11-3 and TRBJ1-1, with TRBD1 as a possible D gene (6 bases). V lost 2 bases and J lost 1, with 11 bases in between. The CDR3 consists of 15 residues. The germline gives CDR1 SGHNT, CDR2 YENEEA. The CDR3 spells CASSLNPGANTEAFF. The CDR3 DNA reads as TGTGCCAGCAGCTTAAATCCGGGGGCGAACACTGAAGCTTTCTTT. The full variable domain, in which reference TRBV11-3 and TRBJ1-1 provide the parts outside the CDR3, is EAGVVQSPRYKIIEKKQPVAFWCNPISGHNTLYWYLQNLGQGPELLIRYENEEAVDDSQLPKDRFSAERLKGVDSTLKIQPAELGDSAVYLCASSLNPGANTEAFFGQGTRLTVV.

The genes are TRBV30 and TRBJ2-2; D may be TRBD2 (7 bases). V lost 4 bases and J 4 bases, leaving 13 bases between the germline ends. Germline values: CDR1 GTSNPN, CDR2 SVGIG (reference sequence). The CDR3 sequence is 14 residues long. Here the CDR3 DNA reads TGTGCCTGGACGGAGGGGGGGCCCACCGGGGAGCTGTTTTTT. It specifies CAWTEGGPTGELFF.

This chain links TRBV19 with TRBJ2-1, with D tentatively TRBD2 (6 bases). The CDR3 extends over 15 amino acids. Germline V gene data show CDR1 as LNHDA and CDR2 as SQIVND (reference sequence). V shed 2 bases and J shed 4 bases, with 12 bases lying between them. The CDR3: CASSISGGTYNEQFF. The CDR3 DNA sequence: TGTGCCAGTAGTATAAGTGGGGGGACTTACAATGAGCAGTTCTTC.

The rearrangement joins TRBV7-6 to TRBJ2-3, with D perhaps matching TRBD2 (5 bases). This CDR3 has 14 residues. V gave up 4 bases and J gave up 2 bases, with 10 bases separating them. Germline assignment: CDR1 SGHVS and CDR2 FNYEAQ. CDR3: CASSSYRDTDTQYF. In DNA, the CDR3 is TGTGCCAGCAGCTCATATCGGGACACAGATACGCAGTATTTT.

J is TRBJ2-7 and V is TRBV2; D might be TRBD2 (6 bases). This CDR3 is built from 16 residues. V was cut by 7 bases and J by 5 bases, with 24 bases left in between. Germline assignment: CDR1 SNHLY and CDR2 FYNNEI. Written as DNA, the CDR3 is TGTGCCAGCATAGGTTTTGGTTGGGAGGAGGTAAACGAGCAGTACTTC. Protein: CASIGFGWEEVNEQYF. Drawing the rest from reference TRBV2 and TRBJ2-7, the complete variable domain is EPEVTQTPSHQVTQMGQEVILRCVPISNHLYFYWYRQILGQKVEFLVSFYNNEISEKSEIFDDQFSVERPDGSNFTLKIRSTKLEDSAMYFCASIGFGWEEVNEQYFGPGTRLTVT.

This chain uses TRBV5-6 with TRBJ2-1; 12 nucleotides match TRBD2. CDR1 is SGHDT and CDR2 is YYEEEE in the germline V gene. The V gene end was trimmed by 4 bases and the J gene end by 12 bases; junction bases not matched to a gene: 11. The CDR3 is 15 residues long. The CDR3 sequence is CASSGTSGGPRGQFF. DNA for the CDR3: TGTGCCAGCAGCGGTACTAGCGGGGGGCCAAGGGGGCAGTTCTTC.

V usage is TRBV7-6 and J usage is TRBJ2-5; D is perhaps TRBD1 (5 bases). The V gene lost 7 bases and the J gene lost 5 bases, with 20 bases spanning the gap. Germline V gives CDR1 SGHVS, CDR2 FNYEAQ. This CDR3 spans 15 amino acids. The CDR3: CASTRARAGLETQYF. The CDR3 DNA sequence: TGTGCCAGCACCCGGGCCAGGGCTGGGTTGGAGACCCAGTACTTC. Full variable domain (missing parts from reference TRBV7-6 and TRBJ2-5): GAGVSQSPRYKVTKRGQDVALRCDPISGHVSLYWYRQALGQGPEFLTYFNYEAQQDKSGLPNDRFSAERPEGSISTLTIQRTEQRDSAMYRCASTRARAGLETQYFGPGTRLLVL.

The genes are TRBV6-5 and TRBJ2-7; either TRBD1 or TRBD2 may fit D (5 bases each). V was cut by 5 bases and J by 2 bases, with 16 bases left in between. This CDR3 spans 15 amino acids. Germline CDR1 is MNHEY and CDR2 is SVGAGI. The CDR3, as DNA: TGTGCCAGCAGTGGGACCCAAGGGCGTCCCTACGAGCAGTACTTC. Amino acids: CASSGTQGRPYEQYF.

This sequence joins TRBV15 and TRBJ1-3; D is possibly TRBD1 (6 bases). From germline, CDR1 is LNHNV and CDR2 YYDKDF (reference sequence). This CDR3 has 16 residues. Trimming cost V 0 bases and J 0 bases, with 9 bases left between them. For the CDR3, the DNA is TGTGCCACCAGCAGAGACCGGACAGTCTCTGGAAACACCATATATTTT. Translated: CATSRDRTVSGNTIYF.

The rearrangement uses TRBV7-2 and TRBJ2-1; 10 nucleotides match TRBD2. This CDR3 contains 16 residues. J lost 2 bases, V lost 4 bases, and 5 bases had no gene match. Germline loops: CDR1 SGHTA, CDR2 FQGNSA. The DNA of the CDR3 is TGTGCCAGCAGCTCAAAGAGCGGGGGGGCCTACAATGAGCAGTTCTTC. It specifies CASSSKSGGAYNEQFF.

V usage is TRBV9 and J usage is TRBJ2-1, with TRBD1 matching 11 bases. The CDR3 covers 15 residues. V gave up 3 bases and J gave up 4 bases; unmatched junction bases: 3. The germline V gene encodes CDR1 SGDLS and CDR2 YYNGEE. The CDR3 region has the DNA TGTGCCAGCAGCGAGGGGACAGGGGGGTACAATGAGCAGTTCTTC. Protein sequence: CASSEGTGGYNEQFF.

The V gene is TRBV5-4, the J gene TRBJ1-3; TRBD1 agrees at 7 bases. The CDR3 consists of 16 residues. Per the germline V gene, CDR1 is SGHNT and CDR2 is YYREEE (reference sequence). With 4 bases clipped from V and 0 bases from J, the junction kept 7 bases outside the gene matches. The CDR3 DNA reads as TGTGCCAGCAGCCCCGGGACAGCCAGCTCTGGAAACACCATATATTTT. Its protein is CASSPGTASSGNTIYF.

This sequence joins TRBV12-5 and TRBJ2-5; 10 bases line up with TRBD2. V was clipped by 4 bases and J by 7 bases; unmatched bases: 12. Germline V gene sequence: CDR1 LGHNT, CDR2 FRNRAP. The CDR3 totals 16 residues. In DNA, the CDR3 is TGTGCTAGTGGTTATGGGCTAGCGGGGGTCTCGGGGACCCAGTACTTC. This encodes CASGYGLAGVSGTQYF.

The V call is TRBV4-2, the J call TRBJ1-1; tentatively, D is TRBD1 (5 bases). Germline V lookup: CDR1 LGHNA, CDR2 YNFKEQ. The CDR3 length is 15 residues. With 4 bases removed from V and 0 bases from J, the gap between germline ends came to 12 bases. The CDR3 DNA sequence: TGTGCCAGCAGCCGGGAAAGGGACGTGAACACTGAAGCTTTCTTT. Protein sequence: CASSRERDVNTEAFF.

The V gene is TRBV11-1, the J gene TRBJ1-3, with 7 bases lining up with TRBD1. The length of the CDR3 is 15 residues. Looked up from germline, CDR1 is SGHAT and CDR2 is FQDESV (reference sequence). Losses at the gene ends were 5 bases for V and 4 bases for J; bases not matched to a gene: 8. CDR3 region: CASSPLGTEGNTIYF. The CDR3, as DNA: TGTGCCAGCAGCCCCCTCGGGACAGAAGGAAACACCATATATTTT.

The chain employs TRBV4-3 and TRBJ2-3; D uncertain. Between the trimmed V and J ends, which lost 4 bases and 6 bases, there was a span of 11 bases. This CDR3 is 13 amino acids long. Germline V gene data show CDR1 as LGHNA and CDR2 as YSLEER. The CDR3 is CASSPSFADTQYF. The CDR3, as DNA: TGCGCCAGCAGCCCCTCGTTTGCGGATACGCAGTATTTT.

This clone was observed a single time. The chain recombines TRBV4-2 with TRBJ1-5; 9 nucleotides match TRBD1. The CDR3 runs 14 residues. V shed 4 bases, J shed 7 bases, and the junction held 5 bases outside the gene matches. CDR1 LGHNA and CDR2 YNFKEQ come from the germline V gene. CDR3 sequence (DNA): TGTGCCAGCAGCCTACAGGGGGCGGACCAGCCCCAGCATTTT. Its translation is CASSLQGADQPQHF.

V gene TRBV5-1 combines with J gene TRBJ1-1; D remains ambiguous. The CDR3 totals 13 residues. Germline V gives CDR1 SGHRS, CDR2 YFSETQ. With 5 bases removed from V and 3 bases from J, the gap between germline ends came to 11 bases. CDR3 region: CASSYGRDTEAFF. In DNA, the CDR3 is TGCGCCAGCAGTTACGGACGGGACACTGAAGCTTTCTTT.

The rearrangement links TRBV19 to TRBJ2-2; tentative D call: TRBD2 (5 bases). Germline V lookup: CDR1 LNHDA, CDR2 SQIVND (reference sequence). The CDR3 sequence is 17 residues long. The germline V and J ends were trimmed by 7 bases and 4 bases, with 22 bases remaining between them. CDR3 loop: CASTYTPGRRGTGELFF. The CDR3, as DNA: TGTGCCAGTACCTATACCCCGGGGAGACGGGGCACCGGGGAGCTGTTTTTT.

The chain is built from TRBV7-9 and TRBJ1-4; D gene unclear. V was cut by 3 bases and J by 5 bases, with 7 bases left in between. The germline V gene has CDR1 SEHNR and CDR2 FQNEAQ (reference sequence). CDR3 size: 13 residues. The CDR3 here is CASSFFGNEKLFF. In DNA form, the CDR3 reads TGTGCCAGCAGCTTTTTCGGGAATGAAAAACTGTTTTTT.

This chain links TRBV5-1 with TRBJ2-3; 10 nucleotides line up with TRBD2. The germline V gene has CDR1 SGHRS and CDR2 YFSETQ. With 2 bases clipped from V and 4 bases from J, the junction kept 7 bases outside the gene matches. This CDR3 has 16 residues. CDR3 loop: CASSFGSGGASDTQYF. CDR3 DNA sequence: TGCGCCAGCAGCTTCGGGAGCGGGGGGGCGTCAGATACGCAGTATTTT.

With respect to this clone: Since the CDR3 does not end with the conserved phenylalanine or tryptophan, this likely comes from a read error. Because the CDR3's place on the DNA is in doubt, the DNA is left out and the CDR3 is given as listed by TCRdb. The CDR3 here is CASSSGASGL. The chain links TRBV5-5 to TRBJ2-4. CDR1 and CDR2 from the germline V gene are SGHKS and YYEKEE (reference sequence). Both ends counted, the CDR3 spans 10 residues.

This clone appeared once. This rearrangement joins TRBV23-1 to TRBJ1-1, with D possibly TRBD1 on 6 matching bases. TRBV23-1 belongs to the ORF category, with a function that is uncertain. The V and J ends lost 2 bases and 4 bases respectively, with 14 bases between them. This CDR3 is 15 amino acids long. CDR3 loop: CASSQTGGPSTEAFF. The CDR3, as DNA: TGCGCCAGCAGTCAAACGGGGGGGCCTAGCACTGAAGCTTTCTTT.